The 20 T cell receptor beta chains below come from one sample, sequenced in a study of CD8 T cells in ankylosing spondylitis. Study-wide points: Roughly 8 highly homologous variants made up a TCR beta motif, and this motif appeared characteristic of ankylosing spondylitis blood.

TCRdb analysed the 5' RACE reads with MiXCR anew, one entry per CDR3 protein. The table records 330,000 or so distinct CDR3 sequences, less than 9.5% of them present only once. Their recognized antigens are unknown. The specimen was blood, either unsorted or a sorted T cell fraction (not recorded which). These receptors all stem from a male donor with ankylosing spondylitis.

The sample holds a few counts of this clonotype. The chain links TRBV7-9 to TRBJ2-7; TRBD2 matches at 8 bases. This CDR3 has 15 residues. Germline values: CDR1 SEHNR, CDR2 FQNEAQ (reference sequence). J gave up 2 bases and V 3 bases, and 6 bases lay outside the gene matches. In DNA form, the CDR3 reads TGTGCCAGCAGCTTCACTAGCGGTCTAACCTACGAGCAGTACTTC. It is translated as CASSFTSGLTYEQYF. The entire variable domain, with the rest obtained from reference TRBV7-9 and TRBJ2-7, is as follows: DTGVSQNPRHKITKRGQNVTFRCDPISEHNRLYWYRQTLGQGPEFLTYFQNEAQLEKSRLLSDRFSAERPKGSFSTLEIQRTEQGDSAMYLCASSFTSGLTYEQYFGPGTRLTVT.

The genes are TRBV4-2 and TRBJ2-1; possible D gene TRBD2, 5 bases. Germline V lookup: CDR1 LGHNA, CDR2 YNFKEQ. V lost 0 bases and J 15 bases, leaving 15 bases between the germline ends. The CDR3 has 13 amino acids. CDR3 amino acids: CASSQELRLGGFF. Here the CDR3 DNA reads TGTGCCAGCAGCCAAGAACTTCGGCTAGGAGGGTTCTTC.

This clonotype was seen ten or more times. This sequence joins TRBV5-1 and TRBJ2-1; D is uncertain. The CDR3 runs to 14 residues. Germline assignment: CDR1 SGHRS and CDR2 YFSETQ. Trimming removed 1 base from V and 7 bases from J, with 12 bases in between. The CDR3 DNA is TGCGCCAGCAGCTTGATAAGTGTTGGAAATGAGCAGTTCTTC. It encodes CASSLISVGNEQFF.

This clonotype was observed at least ten times. This chain uses TRBV6-4 with TRBJ1-1; D remains unclear. In germline, CDR1 is MRHNA, CDR2 SNTAGT. Trimming cost V 6 bases and J 1 base, with 9 bases left between them. This CDR3 spans 13 amino acids. CDR3 sequence reads: CASRREENTEAFF. CDR3 DNA sequence: TGTGCCAGCAGAAGGGAGGAGAACACTGAAGCTTTCTTT.

Only a few counts were recorded for this clonotype. The gene calls are TRBV7-6 and TRBJ2-5; 7 nucleotides line up with TRBD2. CDR1 SGHVS and CDR2 FNYEAQ come from the germline V gene. The CDR3 length is 13 residues. Germline trimming cut 6 bases from V and 2 bases from J; bases unmatched to any gene: 3. CDR3 DNA: TGTGCCAGCAGGCCGGGACTACAAGAGACCCAGTACTTC. It translates to CASRPGLQETQYF.

This clonotype was seen a handful of times. V is TRBV7-3 and J is TRBJ2-1, with D tentatively TRBD2 (6 bases). Germline values: CDR1 SGHTA, CDR2 FQGTGA. The CDR3 has 15 residues. V gave up 3 bases and J gave up 6 bases, with 15 bases separating them. CDR3 nucleotide sequence: TGTGCCAGCAGCTTGGTCGGGGGTTTTATCAATGAGCAGTTCTTC. Protein: CASSLVGGFINEQFF.

This clonotype has ten or more counts. V usage is TRBV7-9 and J usage is TRBJ2-7, with D perhaps TRBD1 or TRBD2 (5 bases each). CDR3 size: 15 residues. The V end was cut by 3 bases, the J end by 3 bases, with 15 bases between. CDR1 is SEHNR and CDR2 is FQNEAQ in the germline V gene (reference sequence). The CDR3 spells CASSLGPGEVYEQYF. CDR3 DNA sequence: TGTGCCAGCAGCTTGGGGCCCGGGGAAGTCTACGAGCAGTACTTC.

This clonotype has more than one count but fewer than ten. This chain uses TRBV20-1 with TRBJ2-1; maybe TRBD2 (5 bases). This CDR3 is 14 amino acids long. CDR1 is DFQATT, CDR2 SNEGSKA, per germline (reference sequence). V was trimmed by 1 base and J by 2 bases, leaving 9 bases between them. Here the CDR3 DNA reads TGCAGTGCTAGAGCCCAGCGGACCTACAATGAGCAGTTCTTC. Encoded protein: CSARAQRTYNEQFF.

This clonotype has just a few counts. The chain recombines TRBV6-2 or TRBV6-3 with TRBJ2-7; 12 nucleotides agree with TRBD1. CDR1 and CDR2 (germline): MNHEY, SVGEGT. The CDR3 sequence is 12 residues long. The CDR3 protein is CVTGTGGGEQYF. CDR3 nucleotides: TGTGTCACCGGGACAGGGGGCGGCGAGCAGTACTTC.

The gene calls are TRBV10-3 and TRBJ2-7; 10 bases align to TRBD1. CDR1 and CDR2 from the germline V gene are ENHRY and SYGVKD. This CDR3 is 15 amino acids long. Trimming cost V 7 bases and J 0 bases; bases outside gene matches: 6. The CDR3 coding sequence is TGTGCCATCAATGCCCGACAGGGGGCCTCCTACGAGCAGTACTTC. The encoded protein is CAINARQGASYEQYF.

This clonotype turned up a few times. V usage is TRBV27 and J usage is TRBJ2-1; D is unclear. Trimming took 1 base from V and 7 from J, leaving 17 bases between them. CDR1 is MNHEY, CDR2 SMNVEV, per germline (reference sequence). This CDR3 is 16 amino acids long. The CDR3 DNA reads as TGTGCCAGCAGTTTATGGAGCGACTCCTGGCCGAATGAGCAGTTCTTC. Protein product: CASSLWSDSWPNEQFF.

This clonotype was recorded at least ten times. This chain joins TRBV30 and TRBJ2-1, with 9 nucleotides matching TRBD2. CDR3 length: 13 residues. V was pared by 4 bases and J by 4 bases, with 2 bases of the junction left unmatched. CDR1 GTSNPN and CDR2 SVGIG come from the germline V gene (reference sequence). CDR3 nucleotide sequence: TGTGCCTGGAACCTAGCGGGATACAATGAGCAGTTCTTC. Its translation is CAWNLAGYNEQFF.

This clonotype was seen ten or more times. The chain is built from TRBV3-1 and TRBJ2-5, with D unresolved. The CDR3 loop spans 14 amino acids. V was clipped by 0 bases and J by 3 bases, with 8 bases between them. From germline, CDR1 is LGHDT and CDR2 YNNKEL (reference sequence). The CDR3 reads CASSQDRAKETQYF. The CDR3 nucleotides read TGTGCCAGCAGCCAAGATCGCGCCAAAGAGACCCAGTACTTC.

The chain has TRBV20-1 and TRBJ1-1; D remains ambiguous. The germline V gene has CDR1 DFQATT and CDR2 SNEGSKA (reference sequence). With 6 bases removed from V and 1 base from J, the gap between germline ends came to 12 bases. The CDR3 totals 13 residues. The CDR3 sequence: CSAPVQQNTEAFF. The CDR3, as DNA: TGCAGTGCGCCGGTCCAGCAGAACACTGAAGCTTTCTTT.

There are many counts of this clonotype. The genes are TRBV7-9 and TRBJ1-1; TRBD1 is a possible D gene (6 bases). Germline CDR1 SEHNR, CDR2 FQNEAQ (reference sequence). This CDR3 has 16 amino acids. The V gene lost 1 base and the J gene lost 5 bases, with 17 bases spanning the gap. CDR3 sequence reads: CASSLGHSGVRTEAFF. Here the CDR3 DNA reads TGTGCCAGCAGCTTAGGGCATTCAGGGGTTAGAACTGAAGCTTTCTTT.

This clonotype came up many times. The genes are TRBV27 and TRBJ2-5; possible D gene TRBD2, 6 bases. The length of the CDR3 is 15 residues. V was shortened by 4 bases and J by 5 bases, with 17 bases between the two germline ends. CDR1 and CDR2 from the germline V gene are MNHEY and SMNVEV (reference sequence). CDR3 sequence reads: CASSSIRTGGETQYF. The DNA of the CDR3 is TGTGCCAGCAGTTCCATCAGGACTGGGGGGGAGACCCAGTACTTC.

This clonotype was observed a handful of times. The V and J genes are TRBV7-2 and TRBJ2-3, with D perhaps TRBD2 (7 bases). CDR1 is SGHTA and CDR2 is FQGNSA in the germline V gene. CDR3 length: 15 amino acids. With 8 bases removed from V and 4 bases from J, the gap between germline ends came to 19 bases. In nucleotides, the CDR3 is TGTGCCAGCGCCAGCCAGGGAGGGGGGTCAGATACGCAGTATTTT. It yields the protein CASASQGGGSDTQYF.

The chain combines TRBV6-1 with TRBJ2-3, with 9 bases that match TRBD1. Germline loops: CDR1 MNHNS, CDR2 SASEGT. Unmatched junction bases numbered 4, after V lost 4 bases and J lost 2 bases. The CDR3 runs to 15 residues. Written as DNA, the CDR3 is TGTGCCAGCAGTGCCCGGGACAGGGCCACAGATACGCAGTATTTT. It specifies CASSARDRATDTQYF.

This clonotype occurred many times. V usage is TRBV3-1 and J usage is TRBJ2-5; D remains ambiguous. The CDR3 is 14 amino acids. Germline values: CDR1 LGHDT, CDR2 YNNKEL (reference sequence). The germline V and J ends were trimmed by 1 base and 4 bases, with 10 bases remaining between them. CDR3 bases: TGTGCCAGCAGCCAAGCTGGGATCGGAGAGACCCAGTACTTC. Encoded protein: CASSQAGIGETQYF.

The table lists this clonotype with many counts. CDR3: CSARPTGRTEAFF. CDR3 DNA: TGCAGTGCTAGACCGACAGGGAGAACTGAAGCTTTCTTT. J is TRBJ1-1 and V is TRBV20-1, with TRBD1 matching over 7 bases. Per germline, CDR1 DFQATT and CDR2 SNEGSKA (reference sequence). The J segment lost 5 bases and the V segment lost 2 bases, leaving 5 bases of the junction unmatched. The CDR3 runs to 13 residues.